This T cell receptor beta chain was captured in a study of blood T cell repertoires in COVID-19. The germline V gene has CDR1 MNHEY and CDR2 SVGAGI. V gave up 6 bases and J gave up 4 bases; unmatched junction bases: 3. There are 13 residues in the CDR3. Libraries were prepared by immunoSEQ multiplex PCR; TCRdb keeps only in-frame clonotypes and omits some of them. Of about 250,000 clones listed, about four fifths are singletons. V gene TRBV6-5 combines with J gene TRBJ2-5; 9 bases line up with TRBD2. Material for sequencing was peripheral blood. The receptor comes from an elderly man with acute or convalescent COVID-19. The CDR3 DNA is TGTGCCAGCAGGGAGCGGGGGGCAGAGACCCAGTACTTC. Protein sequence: CASRERGAETQYF.